This is a list of T cell receptor beta chains from one sample in a study of blood T cell repertoires in COVID-19. Using immunoSEQ multiplex PCR, the repertoire was profiled, and TCRdb retains in-frame clones only, with some absent. There are approximately 140,000 clones in the sample; 80% to 85% occur only once, and 5.8% lies in the top ten. The sample taken for sequencing was PBMCs or T cells enriched from blood (not recorded which). Receptors were obtained from a woman aged 45-65 years who had been exposed to COVID-19. The CDR3 runs from the conserved cysteine through the conserved F or W. Fields, in order: D gene, J gene, V gene, CDR3 protein. D genes are given only for firm matches.

TRBD2 TRBJ2-7 TRBV3-1/TRBV3-2 CASSRYSGGNYEQYF
TRBD2 TRBJ2-2 TRBV11-2 CASSYGLAGYTGELFF
- TRBJ1-6 TRBV9 CASSSPLHF
- TRBJ1-6 TRBV6-2/TRBV6-3 CASSYGRRNSPLHF
TRBD2 TRBJ2-3 TRBV7-2 CASSLASGGPLLYF
- TRBJ1-5 TRBV27 CASRMDRTQPQHF
- TRBJ2-1 TRBV3-1/TRBV3-2 CASSPNAVGEQFF
- TRBJ2-2 TRBV4-3 CASSQVGENTGELFF
TRBD1 TRBJ1-2 TRBV18 CASSRDRGNYGYTF
- TRBJ2-5 TRBV4-3 CASSQEAAGLRLGGETQYF
- TRBJ2-3 TRBV6-5 CASSYQERWDTQYF
- TRBJ2-6 TRBV18 CASSPMAGDSGANVLTF
- TRBJ1-1 TRBV30 CAWGRQSNTEAFF
- TRBJ2-2 TRBV2 CASSQPGRGGTGELFF
TRBD2 TRBJ2-1 TRBV5-1 CASSQSSGYNEQFF
TRBD1 TRBJ1-4 TRBV9 CASSFRQGAGEKLFF
- TRBJ2-3 TRBV19 CASSPNEGHSTDTQYF
- TRBJ2-7 TRBV9 CASSAGQGRSYEQYF
TRBD2 TRBJ2-1 TRBV7-6 CASSRTSGNEQFF
- TRBJ1-1 TRBV28 CASSLGGYSEAFF
TRBD2 TRBJ2-1 TRBV5-4 CASSYSLAGGNEQFF
TRBD2 TRBJ2-1 TRBV6-5 CASSPPPGGYNEQFF
TRBD1 TRBJ2-1 TRBV11-3 CASSPTGASEQFF
TRBD1 TRBJ1-2 TRBV6-5 CASWGTGASYGYTF
- TRBJ1-1 TRBV12-5 CASGPYRDKITEAFF
- TRBJ2-1 TRBV4-1 CASSQPPLHEQFF
TRBD1 TRBJ2-2 TRBV5-4 CASSWDRYTGELFF
TRBD1 TRBJ2-7 TRBV29-1 CSGTDSGQGRQYF
TRBD1 TRBJ1-2 TRBV6-2/TRBV6-3 CASSQGQGASYTF
TRBD1 TRBJ1-1 TRBV19 CASSSSGRAGGTEAFF
TRBD1 TRBJ2-2 TRBV6-2/TRBV6-3 CASSYHAGGVGSNTGELFF
- TRBJ2-3 TRBV20-1 CSASGPGTDTQYF
- TRBJ1-3 TRBV6-6 CASSYVAADTIYF
- TRBJ2-1 TRBV12-3/TRBV12-4 CASSFAQYEQFF
- TRBJ1-1 TRBV10-2 CASSEPQGTEAFF
- TRBJ1-1 TRBV5-4 CASSLGSPVGNTEAFF
TRBD1 TRBJ1-6 TRBV19 CAAQGALNSPLHF
- TRBJ1-2 TRBV19 CASSIGTPGGGYTF
TRBD1 TRBJ1-1 TRBV18 CASSPTDRGLAFF
- TRBJ1-1 TRBV3-1/TRBV3-2 CASVGVNTEAFF
TRBD1 TRBJ1-5 TRBV18 CASSPGTASNQPQHF
- TRBJ2-1 TRBV11-2 CASSSRVHAGSSYNEQFF
- TRBJ1-2 TRBV2 CASSFGAGNYGYTF
TRBD1 TRBJ1-2 TRBV5-4 CASSLVSGTGRYGYTF
- TRBJ2-2 TRBV27 CASKPRENTGELFF
TRBD1 TRBJ1-6 TRBV23-1 CASSQFPRQGWVNSPLHF
- TRBJ1-4 TRBV10-3 CAIRSPGENEKLFF
- TRBJ1-4 TRBV4-3 CASSQDALNEKLFF
- TRBJ1-2 TRBV2 CASRDPTGSTNYGYTF
TRBD1 TRBJ1-1 TRBV16 CASSQLSGQGAEGAFF
TRBD2 TRBJ2-7 TRBV5-1 CASSQTGGTHEQYF
TRBD1 TRBJ2-3 TRBV27 CASSYGQGADTQYF
- TRBJ2-1 TRBV6-2/TRBV6-3 CASSHISSYNEQFF
- TRBJ2-1 TRBV7-2 CASSQTYANEQFF
TRBD1 TRBJ2-7 TRBV29-1 CSVRTGRTYEQYF
TRBD2 TRBJ2-1 TRBV6-2/TRBV6-3 CASSYSKAGILDNEQFF
TRBD1 TRBJ1-5 TRBV27 CASRTHRGSQPQHF
- TRBJ1-1 TRBV3-1/TRBV3-2 CASSPGQKMVAFF
- TRBJ1-1 TRBV7-9 CASSLGSGANTEAFF